Following are 14 T cell receptor beta chains from one sample sequenced in a study of PD-1 blockade in mismatch repair-deficient tumors. Time point noted: approximately 10-day in vitro stimulation with candidate neoantigen peptide 4. Their antigens are not known. Sequenced by immunoSEQ multiplex PCR; TCRdb stores in-frame clones only, minus some. The sample includes 14,000 or so clones, less than 90% of them seen just once. The sequencing here drew on cells cultured in vitro, taken from a patient treated with pembrolizumab. These receptors were collected from an adult with mismatch repair-deficient cancer.

This chain uses TRBV5-1 with TRBJ2-3; TRBD2 matches 10 bases. J was trimmed by 1 base and V by 7 bases; bases with no gene match: 9. CDR1 SGHRS and CDR2 YFSETQ come from the germline V gene. The CDR3 has 16 amino acids. CDR3 amino acids: CASAGSSGSGTDTQYF. The CDR3 DNA reads as TGCGCCAGCGCAGGGTCTAGCGGGAGTGGCACAGATACGCAGTATTTT. Filled out from reference TRBV5-1 and TRBJ2-3, the complete variable domain reads KAGVTQTPRYLIKTRGQQVTLSCSPISGHRSVSWYQQTPGQGLQFLFEYFSETQRNKGNFPGRFSGRQFSNSRSEMNVSTLELGDSALYLCASAGSSGSGTDTQYFGPGTRLTVL.

J is TRBJ1-2 and V is TRBV6-6; weak D call: TRBD1 (6 bases). This CDR3 region has 13 residues. Trimming took 8 bases from V and 3 from J, leaving 13 bases between them. Germline CDR1 is MNHNY and CDR2 is SVGAGI (reference sequence). CDR3 protein: CASLNTGYYGYTF. In nucleotides, the CDR3 is TGTGCCAGCCTCAACACAGGGTACTATGGCTACACCTTC.

Comments on this clone: Other DNA sequences in this specimen translate into the identical CDR3. The CDR3 sequence is CASSPEGGYYGYTF. The CDR3 DNA reads TGTGCCAGCAGCCCCGAAGGAGGCTACTATGGCTACACCTTC. The V gene is TRBV7-8, the J gene TRBJ1-2, with D unresolved. Germline CDR1 is SGHVS and CDR2 is FQNEAQ. The V end lost 5 bases, the J end lost 3 bases, and 13 bases lay between the germline ends. The CDR3 covers 14 residues.

The chain uses TRBV7-3 and TRBJ2-2; the D is unclear. With 6 bases removed from V and 0 bases from J, the gap between germline ends came to 8 bases. The CDR3 loop spans 14 amino acids. Germline loops: CDR1 SGHTA, CDR2 FQGTGA. CDR3 protein: CASRSAANTGELFF. CDR3 DNA sequence: TGTGCCAGCAGATCTGCCGCGAACACCGGGGAGCTGTTTTTT.

This clone is termed medium-sized (0.01 to 0.1%). The chain carries TRBV6-1 and TRBJ1-1; D not certain. Germline CDR1 is MNHNS and CDR2 is SASEGT. This CDR3 is 11 amino acids long. Trimming stripped 4 bases from V and 0 bases from J, with 0 bases between. The chain's CDR3 is CASSVNTEAFF. The CDR3 DNA is TGTGCCAGCAGTGTGAACACTGAAGCTTTCTTT.

This rearrangement joins TRBV28 to TRBJ2-7; D is unclear. Trimming stripped 3 bases from V and 7 bases from J, with 10 bases between. Germline CDR1 reads MDHEN; CDR2 reads SYDVKM. The CDR3 has 12 residues. This chain's CDR3 is CASSFGAREQYF. The CDR3 coding sequence is TGTGCCAGCAGTTTCGGCGCCAGGGAGCAGTACTTC.

The rearrangement uses TRBV28 and TRBJ2-7; 9 bases match TRBD2. Germline V gene lookup returns CDR1 MDHEN and CDR2 SYDVKM. J was trimmed by 7 bases and V by 2 bases; bases with no gene match: 9. The length of the CDR3 is 15 residues. The CDR3 DNA sequence: TGTGCCAGCAGTTTAAAGGTAGCGGGAGCCAGGGAGCAGTACTTC. It encodes CASSLKVAGAREQYF.

CDR3 coding DNA: TGTGCCAGCAGCTTAAGAGGGAACACTGAAGCTTTCTTT. This gives the protein CASSLRGNTEAFF. The V and J genes are TRBV7-2 and TRBJ1-1; D is undetermined. The CDR3 consists of 13 residues. CDR1 is SGHTA, CDR2 FQGNSA, per germline. V shed 2 bases and J shed 1 base, with 5 bases lying between them.

The rearrangement uses TRBV6-6 and TRBJ2-1; D unclear. This CDR3 spans 15 amino acids. Looked up from germline, CDR1 is MNHNY and CDR2 is SVGAGI (reference sequence). The V end lost 2 bases, the J end lost 0 bases, and 8 bases lay between the germline ends. The CDR3 loop is CASSYGISSYNEQFF. CDR3 nucleotides: TGTGCCAGCAGTTACGGGATTAGCTCCTACAATGAGCAGTTCTTC.

The chain joins TRBV19 to TRBJ1-2, with D maybe TRBD1 (5 bases). The V and J ends lost 3 bases and 8 bases respectively, with 22 bases between them. The CDR3 runs 16 residues. Germline V gene data show CDR1 as LNHDA and CDR2 as SQIVND (reference sequence). The CDR3 sequence is CASSIRERGDRLGYTF. The DNA of the CDR3 is TGTGCCAGTAGTATTCGGGAAAGAGGGGATCGATTAGGCTACACCTTC.

The chain links TRBV6-1 to TRBJ1-5; D might be TRBD1 (6 bases). The germline CDR1 and CDR2 sequences are MNHNS and SASEGT. The CDR3 runs to 16 residues. V lost 1 base to trimming and J lost 6 bases, with 16 bases between them. The CDR3 DNA reads TGTGCCAGCAGTGAAGATTGGGGGGCGCCCAGTCAGCCCCAGCATTTT. Protein product: CASSEDWGAPSQPQHF.

This chain uses TRBV11-2 with TRBJ2-3, with 12 bases identical to TRBD2. The CDR3 runs to 16 residues. V shed 5 bases, J shed 4 bases, and the junction held 7 bases outside the gene matches. The germline V gene has CDR1 SGHAT and CDR2 FQNNGV. The CDR3 loop reads CASSIGRLAGADTQYF. CDR3 coding DNA: TGTGCCAGCAGCATAGGACGACTAGCGGGAGCAGATACGCAGTATTTT.

The CDR3, as DNA: TGCGCCAGCAGCCCGAGGGTCCAAGAGACCCAGTACTTC. This sequence encodes CASSPRVQETQYF. The V gene is TRBV4-1, the J gene TRBJ2-5; D possibly corresponds to TRBD2 (5 bases). The CDR3 is 13 residues long. Per germline, CDR1 MGHRA and CDR2 YSYEKL. The V and J ends lost 4 bases and 1 base respectively, with 7 bases between them.

This clone has only one observation. V is TRBV15 and J is TRBJ2-7, with D maybe TRBD2 (5 bases). The CDR3 is 12 amino acids. CDR1 and CDR2 (germline): LNHNV, YYDKDF (reference sequence). The V and J ends lost 0 bases and 6 bases respectively, with 6 bases between them. CDR3 protein: CATSRDEGEQYF. The CDR3 DNA is TGTGCCACCAGCAGAGATGAGGGCGAGCAGTACTTC. Complete variable domain (other parts from reference TRBV15 and TRBJ2-7): DAMVIQNPRYQVTQFGKPVTLSCSQTLNHNVMYWYQQKSSQAPKLLFHYYDKDFNNEADTPDNFQSRRPNTSFCFLDIRSPGLGDTAMYLCATSRDEGEQYFGPGTRLTVT.